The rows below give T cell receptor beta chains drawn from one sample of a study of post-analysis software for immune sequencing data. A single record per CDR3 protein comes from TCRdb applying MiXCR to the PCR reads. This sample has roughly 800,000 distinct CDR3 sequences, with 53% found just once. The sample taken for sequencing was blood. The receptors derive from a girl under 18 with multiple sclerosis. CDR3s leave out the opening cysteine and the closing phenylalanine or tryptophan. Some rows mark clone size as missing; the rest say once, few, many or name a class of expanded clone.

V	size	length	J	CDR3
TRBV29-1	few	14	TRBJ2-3	SVEDSQSVPTDAQY
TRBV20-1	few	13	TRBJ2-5	SARPLAGVGETQY
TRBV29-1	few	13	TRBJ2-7	SARGVKGSSYEQY
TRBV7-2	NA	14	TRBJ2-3	ASSFGLIESTDTQY
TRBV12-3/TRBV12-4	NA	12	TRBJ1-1	ASGYRLMNTEAF
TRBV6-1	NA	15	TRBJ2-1	ASSLRSGQTAYNEQF
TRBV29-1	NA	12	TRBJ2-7	SVVLLAGEREQY
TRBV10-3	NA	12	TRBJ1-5	AIRQGEGGQPQH
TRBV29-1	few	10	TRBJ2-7	SVSGRDYEQY
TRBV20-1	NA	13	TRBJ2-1	SARDSQISYNEQF
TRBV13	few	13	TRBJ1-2	ASSLGDKINYGYT
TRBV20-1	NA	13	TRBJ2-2	SAREAGKDTGELF
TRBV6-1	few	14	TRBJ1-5	ASSVSGGGGNQPQH
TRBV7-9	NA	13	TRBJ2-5	ASSTGASGQETQY
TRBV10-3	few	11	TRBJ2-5	AISTGPQETQY
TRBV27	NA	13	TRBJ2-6	ASRLDNSGVNVLT
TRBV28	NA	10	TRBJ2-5	ASRGQVETQY
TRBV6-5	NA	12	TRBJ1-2	ASSYYPLTYGYT
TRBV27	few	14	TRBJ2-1	ASSSPGLGSYNEQF
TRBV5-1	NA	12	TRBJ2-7	ASSPSRSSYEQY
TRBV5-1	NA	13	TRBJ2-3	ASSRSGTETDTQY
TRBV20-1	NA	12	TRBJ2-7	SAQTGGRVDEQY
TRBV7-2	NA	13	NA	ASSLGGNQGHEQY
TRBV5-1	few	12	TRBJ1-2	ASSPQTGNYGYT
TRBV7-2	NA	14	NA	ASSPGWAGGLYEQY
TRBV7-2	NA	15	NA	ASSLGGWFAGDGTQY